This TCR beta chain was obtained from a study of regulatory T cells in long-lasting Graves disease. About this clonotype itself: Its specificity is not known.

Extracted RNA from PBMCs served as the source of the TCR library. Patients came from an endocrinology department in Xi'an, China. Study-wide points: Persistent disease showed a preference for TRBV28, TRBJ1-2 and TRBJ2-5.

The J segment lost 4 bases and the V segment lost 3 bases, leaving 8 bases of the junction unmatched. The CDR3 is made up of 16 amino acids. A single record per CDR3 protein comes from TCRdb applying MiXCR to the reads. The table lists about 850 distinct CDR3 sequences, about 86% of them singletons. Material: peripheral blood mononuclear cells (PBMCs), obtained with antithyroid drug treatment, in newly diagnosed or persistent Graves disease (not recorded which). The receptor was derived from a man between 35 and 55 years old with Graves disease. This sequence joins TRBV12-3 or TRBV12-4 and TRBJ2-3; 9 bases align to TRBD1. CDR3 in DNA: TGTGCCAGCAGTTTTCCTTCCGGACAGGGGCCAGATACGCAGTATTTT. This codes for CASSFPSGQGPDTQYF.